This T cell receptor (beta chain) was retrieved from a study of blood T cell repertoires in COVID-19. CDR3 length: 16 residues. The junction had 3 bases not matched to a gene; V was cut back by 0 bases and J by 3 bases. Germline CDR1 reads MNHEY; CDR2 reads SVGEGT. Some clones are missing from TCRdb's copy, which holds only in-frame ones; the method was immunoSEQ multiplex PCR. Of approximately 200,000 clones in the sample, around 79% were seen once. J is TRBJ2-1 and V is TRBV6-2 or TRBV6-3, with 9 bases that match TRBD2. Sequencing used peripheral blood. This receptor was obtained from a woman aged 40 to 50 with COVID-19, enrolled during active disease. The CDR3 loop reads CASSYSTREGYNEQFF. In DNA, the CDR3 is TGTGCCAGCAGTTACTCGACGCGGGAGGGCTACAATGAGCAGTTCTTC.